These T cell receptor beta chains were read from a single sample in a study of T cell responses to AZD1222 COVID-19 vaccine. Assay: immunoSEQ multiplex PCR; the TCRdb copy retains only in-frame clones and omits some. The repertoire holds around 67,000 clones, with approximately 83% as singletons. The source was peripheral blood, collected 28 days after the second AZD1222 dose. The origin of the receptors is an adult who received the AZD1222 COVID-19 vaccine. Both conserved end residues are part of each CDR3. D genes are given only for firm matches. Clone sizes are given selectively: once, few, many, or a class where the clone is expanded.

D	size	V	J	CDR3	DNA
NA	NA	TRBV14	TRBJ1-1	CASSQDRPTEAFF	TGTGCCAGCAGCCAAGACAGACCCACTGAAGCTTTCTTT
NA	NA	TRBV19	TRBJ1-1	CASSIGSEGTEAFF	TGTGCCAGTAGTATCGGGTCGGAGGGGACTGAAGCTTTCTTT
NA	NA	TRBV5-1	TRBJ2-3	CASRGGGTDTQYF	TGCGCCAGCAGAGGGGGAGGGACAGATACGCAGTATTTT
TRBD1	NA	TRBV6-5	TRBJ2-3	CASSKQGAATDTQYF	TGTGCCAGCAGTAAACAGGGGGCCGCCACAGATACGCAGTATTTT
NA	NA	TRBV7-2	TRBJ2-5	CASSLPRRMGETQYF	TGTGCCAGCAGCTTACCCCGCCGCATGGGGGAGACCCAGTACTTC
NA	NA	TRBV5-1	TRBJ1-1	CASSFRGPNTEAFF	TGCGCCAGCAGCTTCCGGGGGCCGAACACTGAAGCTTTCTTT
NA	NA	TRBV5-1	TRBJ2-1	CASSLGSSYNEQFF	TGCGCCAGCAGCTTGGGGTCCTCCTACAATGAGCAGTTCTTC
TRBD1	NA	TRBV5-6	TRBJ2-1	CASIKGAGYNEQFF	TGTGCCAGCATCAAGGGGGCTGGCTACAATGAGCAGTTCTTC
TRBD2	NA	TRBV5-1	TRBJ2-2	CASSPLAGGDTGELFF	TGCGCCAGCAGCCCCCTGGCGGGGGGGGACACCGGGGAGCTGTTTTTT
NA	NA	TRBV19	TRBJ2-2	CASHRAPVSTGELFF	TGTGCCAGCCACCGGGCCCCCGTTAGCACCGGGGAGCTGTTTTTT
NA	NA	TRBV4-1	TRBJ1-2	CASSQEAEQANYGYTF	TGCGCCAGCAGCCAAGAGGCTGAGCAAGCTAACTATGGCTACACCTTC
NA	NA	TRBV28	TRBJ1-2	CASSLTTNYGYTF	TGTGCCAGCAGTTTAACGACAAACTATGGCTACACCTTC
NA	few	TRBV7-6	TRBJ1-4	CASSRPQGAANHEKLFF	TGTGCCAGCAGCCGACCCCAAGGGGCAGCCAACCATGAAAAACTGTTTTTT
NA	NA	TRBV7-2	TRBJ2-3	CASGSFTDTQYF	TGTGCCAGCGGTAGCTTCACAGATACGCAGTATTTT
NA	NA	TRBV19	TRBJ1-2	CASSPKQVGYGYTF	TGTGCCAGTAGTCCCAAACAGGTGGGCTATGGCTACACCTTC
NA	NA	TRBV20-1	TRBJ2-1	CSASGGNSYNEQFF	TGCAGTGCTAGTGGGGGAAACTCCTACAATGAGCAGTTCTTC
TRBD1	NA	TRBV5-1	TRBJ2-4	CASSLGDGQGNIQYF	TGCGCCAGCAGCTTGGGGGACGGACAGGGTAACATTCAGTACTTC
NA	NA	TRBV29-1	TRBJ1-1	CSVEYALLDTEAFF	TGCAGCGTTGAATATGCTCTGCTGGACACTGAAGCTTTCTTT
NA	NA	TRBV30	TRBJ1-5	CAWSVDRYQPQHF	TGTGCCTGGAGTGTAGACAGATATCAGCCCCAGCATTTT
NA	NA	TRBV4-1	TRBJ1-2	CASSQDGVGSPVGYTF	TGCGCCAGCAGCCAAGATGGTGTGGGTAGCCCGGTTGGCTACACCTTC
NA	once	TRBV19	TRBJ1-5	CASSARGQPQHF	TGTGCCAGTAGTGCGCGGGGTCAGCCCCAGCATTTT
NA	NA	TRBV7-9	TRBJ2-3	CASSRSSGPRSTDTQYF	TGTGCCAGCAGCCGATCGTCGGGACCACGGAGCACAGATACGCAGTATTTT
TRBD1	NA	TRBV3-1/TRBV3-2	TRBJ1-2	CASSQPGTGGWGYTF	TGTGCCAGCAGCCAACCCGGGACAGGGGGATGGGGCTACACCTTC
NA	NA	TRBV12-5	TRBJ1-1	CASGLAQGNLNTEAFF	TGTGCTAGTGGTTTGGCCCAGGGGAACTTGAACACTGAAGCTTTCTTT
NA	NA	TRBV6-6	TRBJ2-5	CASSYSGQGQETQYF	TGTGCCAGCAGTTACTCGGGGCAGGGGCAAGAGACCCAGTACTTC
NA	NA	TRBV20-1	TRBJ2-5	CSASPYQETQYF	TGCAGTGCTAGTCCGTACCAAGAGACCCAGTACTTC
TRBD1	NA	TRBV9	TRBJ1-5	CASSVRTGEPQHF	TGTGCCAGCAGCGTTAGGACAGGGGAGCCCCAGCATTTT
NA	NA	TRBV12-3/TRBV12-4	TRBJ2-2	CASSPGFGELFF	TGTGCCAGCAGTCCGGGCTTCGGGGAGCTGTTTTTT
TRBD1	NA	TRBV19	TRBJ1-1	CASSRPTGGTEAFF	TGTGCCAGTAGTAGACCCACAGGGGGCACTGAAGCTTTCTTT
NA	few	TRBV11-2	TRBJ1-4	CASSFSLEKLFF	TGTGCCAGCAGCTTCAGTTTGGAAAAACTGTTTTTT
TRBD2	NA	TRBV5-1	TRBJ2-1	CASSLEVSSGGSYNEQFF	TGCGCCAGCAGCTTGGAAGTCTCCAGCGGGGGCTCCTACAATGAGCAGTTCTTC